These T cell receptor beta chains were read from a single sample in a study of OX40 agonist ivuxolimab in advanced cancers. The repertoire was sequenced with immunoSEQ multiplex PCR; TCRdb's copy has only in-frame clones and lacks some. The repertoire has over 50,000 clones, around 89% of them found once; the top ten carry about 1.4%. The sample in question was CD4+ or CD8+ T cells sorted from blood, obtained in a trial of the OX40 agonist ivuxolimab. The receptors shown here come from an adult with an advanced solid tumor such as melanoma, head and neck, liver or kidney cancer. Both conserved end residues are part of each CDR3. Fields, in order: J gene, clone size, V gene, D gene, CDR3 DNA, CDR3 protein. A D gene is named only where the DNA matches it firmly. For some rows the clone size is stated as once, few or many, or as a class when expanded; others skip it.

J gene: TRBJ2-7
clone size: .
V gene: TRBV10-3
D gene: TRBD1
CDR3 DNA: TGTGCCATCAGTGGCTCGACAGGGAGCTACGAGCAGTACTTC
CDR3 protein: CAISGSTGSYEQYF

J gene: TRBJ1-5
clone size: .
V gene: TRBV5-4
D gene: .
CDR3 DNA: TGTGCCAGCAGCTTGCTGGGAACGAATCAGCCCCAGCATTTT
CDR3 protein: CASSLLGTNQPQHF

J gene: TRBJ1-2
clone size: .
V gene: TRBV9
D gene: .
CDR3 DNA: TGTGCCAGCAGCGCATACGATAGCCCCTATGGCTACACCTTC
CDR3 protein: CASSAYDSPYGYTF

J gene: TRBJ1-1
clone size: .
V gene: TRBV20-1
D gene: .
CDR3 DNA: TGCAGTGCTAGAAGTGACCCAGGAGCTTTCTTT
CDR3 protein: CSARSDPGAFF

J gene: TRBJ2-7
clone size: .
V gene: TRBV28
D gene: .
CDR3 DNA: TGTGCCAGCCCCCCATGGAGGGTCCTATCCTACGAGCAGTACTTC
CDR3 protein: CASPPWRVLSYEQYF

J gene: TRBJ2-1
clone size: .
V gene: TRBV28
D gene: .
CDR3 DNA: TGTGCCAGCATCGGGGCCAGCTCCTACAATGAGCAGTTCTTC
CDR3 protein: CASIGASSYNEQFF

J gene: TRBJ2-2
clone size: .
V gene: TRBV2
D gene: .
CDR3 DNA: TGTGCCAGCAGTCGGGGGACCGGGGAGCTGTTTTTT
CDR3 protein: CASSRGTGELFF

J gene: TRBJ2-7
clone size: .
V gene: TRBV6-6
D gene: .
CDR3 DNA: TGTGCCAGCAGTGGAGGTGGTAGAAACTACGAGCAGTACTTC
CDR3 protein: CASSGGGRNYEQYF

J gene: TRBJ2-7
clone size: .
V gene: TRBV11-1
D gene: TRBD1
CDR3 DNA: TGTGCCAGCAGCACCCACTACCGGGACAGGGGGCGCGAGCAGTACTTC
CDR3 protein: CASSTHYRDRGREQYF

J gene: TRBJ1-1
clone size: few
V gene: TRBV5-6
D gene: .
CDR3 DNA: TGTGCCAGCAGCTCATCCTACATGAACACTGAAGCTTTCTTT
CDR3 protein: CASSSSYMNTEAFF

J gene: TRBJ2-1
clone size: .
V gene: TRBV2
D gene: .
CDR3 DNA: TGTGCCAGCAGCTTTGACTGGTACAATGAGCAGTTCTTC
CDR3 protein: CASSFDWYNEQFF

J gene: TRBJ2-1
clone size: once
V gene: TRBV4-2
D gene: TRBD2
CDR3 DNA: TGTGCCAGCAGCCAGCGCGGGAGCCCCGCGGGTGAGCAGTTCTTC
CDR3 protein: CASSQRGSPAGEQFF

J gene: TRBJ2-7
clone size: .
V gene: TRBV30
D gene: .
CDR3 DNA: TGTGCCTGGAGTATTGGGGGCAACTCCTACGAGCAGTACTTC
CDR3 protein: CAWSIGGNSYEQYF

J gene: TRBJ1-3
clone size: .
V gene: TRBV9
D gene: .
CDR3 DNA: TGTGCCAGCAGCTCAGACACCTTCACCATATATTTT
CDR3 protein: CASSSDTFTIYF

J gene: TRBJ2-6
clone size: .
V gene: TRBV5-6
D gene: .
CDR3 DNA: TGTGCCAGCAGCCAAGTAGGCGGGGCTGCTGGGGCCAACGTCCTGACTTTC
CDR3 protein: CASSQVGGAAGANVLTF

J gene: TRBJ2-7
clone size: .
V gene: TRBV5-1
D gene: .
CDR3 DNA: TGCGCCAGCAGCCGCGGTCGGGGAGGGGGCGATTCGGAGCAGTACTTC
CDR3 protein: CASSRGRGGGDSEQYF